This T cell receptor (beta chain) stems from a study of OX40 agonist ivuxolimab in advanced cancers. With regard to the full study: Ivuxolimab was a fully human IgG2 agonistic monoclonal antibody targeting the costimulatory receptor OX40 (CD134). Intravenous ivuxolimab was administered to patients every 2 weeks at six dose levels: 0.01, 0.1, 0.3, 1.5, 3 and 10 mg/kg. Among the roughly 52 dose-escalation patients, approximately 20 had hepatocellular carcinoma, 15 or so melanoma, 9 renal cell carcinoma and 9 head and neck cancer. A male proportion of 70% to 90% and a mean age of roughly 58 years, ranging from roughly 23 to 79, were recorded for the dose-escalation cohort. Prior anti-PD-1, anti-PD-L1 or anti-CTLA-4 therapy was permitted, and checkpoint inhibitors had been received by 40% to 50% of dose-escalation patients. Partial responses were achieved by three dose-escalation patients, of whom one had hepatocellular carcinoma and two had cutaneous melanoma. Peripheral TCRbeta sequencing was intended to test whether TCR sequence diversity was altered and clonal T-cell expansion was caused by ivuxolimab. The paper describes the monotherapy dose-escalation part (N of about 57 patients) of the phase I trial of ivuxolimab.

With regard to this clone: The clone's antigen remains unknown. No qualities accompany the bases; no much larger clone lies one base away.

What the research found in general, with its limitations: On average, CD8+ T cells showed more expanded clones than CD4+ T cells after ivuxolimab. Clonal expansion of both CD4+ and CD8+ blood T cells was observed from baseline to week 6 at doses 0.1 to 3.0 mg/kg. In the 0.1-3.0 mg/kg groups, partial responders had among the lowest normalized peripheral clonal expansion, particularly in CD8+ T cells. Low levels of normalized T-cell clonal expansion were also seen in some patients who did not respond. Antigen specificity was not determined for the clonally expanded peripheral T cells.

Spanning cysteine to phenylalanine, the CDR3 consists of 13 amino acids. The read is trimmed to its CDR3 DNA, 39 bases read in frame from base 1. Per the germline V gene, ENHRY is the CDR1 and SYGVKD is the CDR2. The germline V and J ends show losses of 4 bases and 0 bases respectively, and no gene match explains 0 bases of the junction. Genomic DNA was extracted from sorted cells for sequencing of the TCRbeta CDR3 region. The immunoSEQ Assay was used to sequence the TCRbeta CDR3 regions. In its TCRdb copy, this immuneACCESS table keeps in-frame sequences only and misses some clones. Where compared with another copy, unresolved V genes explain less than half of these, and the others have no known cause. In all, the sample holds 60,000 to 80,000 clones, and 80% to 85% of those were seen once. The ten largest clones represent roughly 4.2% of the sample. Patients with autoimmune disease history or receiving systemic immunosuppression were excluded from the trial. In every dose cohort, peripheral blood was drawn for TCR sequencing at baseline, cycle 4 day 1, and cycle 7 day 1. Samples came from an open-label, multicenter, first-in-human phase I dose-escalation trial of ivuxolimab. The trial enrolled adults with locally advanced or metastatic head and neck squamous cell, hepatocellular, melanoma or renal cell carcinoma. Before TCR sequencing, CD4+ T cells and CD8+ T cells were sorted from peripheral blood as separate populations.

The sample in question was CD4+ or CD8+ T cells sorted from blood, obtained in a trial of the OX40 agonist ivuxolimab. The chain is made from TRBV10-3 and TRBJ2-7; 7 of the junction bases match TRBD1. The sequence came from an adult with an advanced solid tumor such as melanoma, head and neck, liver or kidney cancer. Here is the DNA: TGTGCCATCAGTGGACAGGGCTCCTACGAGCAGTACTTC. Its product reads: CAISGQGSYEQYF.